This T cell receptor (beta chain) was profiled in a study of OX40 agonist ivuxolimab in advanced cancers. Study overall: Ivuxolimab was delivered to patients intravenously every 2 weeks at doses spanning 0.01 to 10 mg/kg. Each dose-escalation patient presented with hepatocellular carcinoma, melanoma, renal cell or head and neck cancer. Checkpoint inhibitors had been given previously to 35% to 50% of patients. Study observations and caveats: The antigens recognized by the expanded peripheral T cells, that is their antigen specificity, were not determined.

Assay used: immunoSEQ multiplex PCR; TCRdb lists only in-frame clones, some missing. The table shows roughly 81,000 clones, with 85% to 90% occurring only once. This CDR3 spans 14 amino acids. Trimming took 4 bases from V and 6 from J; bases not matched to a gene: 3. The germline gives CDR1 LNHDA, CDR2 SQIVND (reference sequence). This clone was observed a single time. The antigen remains unidentified. This clonotype was sampled from an adult with an advanced solid tumor such as melanoma, head and neck, liver or kidney cancer. The sequences come from CD4+ or CD8+ T cells sorted from blood, collected in a trial of the OX40 agonist ivuxolimab. This sequence joins TRBV19 and TRBJ2-1; TRBD1 matches 10 bases. The CDR3 spells CASSSWTGGNEQFF. CDR3 sequence (DNA): TGTGCCAGTAGTAGTTGGACAGGGGGCAATGAGCAGTTCTTC.